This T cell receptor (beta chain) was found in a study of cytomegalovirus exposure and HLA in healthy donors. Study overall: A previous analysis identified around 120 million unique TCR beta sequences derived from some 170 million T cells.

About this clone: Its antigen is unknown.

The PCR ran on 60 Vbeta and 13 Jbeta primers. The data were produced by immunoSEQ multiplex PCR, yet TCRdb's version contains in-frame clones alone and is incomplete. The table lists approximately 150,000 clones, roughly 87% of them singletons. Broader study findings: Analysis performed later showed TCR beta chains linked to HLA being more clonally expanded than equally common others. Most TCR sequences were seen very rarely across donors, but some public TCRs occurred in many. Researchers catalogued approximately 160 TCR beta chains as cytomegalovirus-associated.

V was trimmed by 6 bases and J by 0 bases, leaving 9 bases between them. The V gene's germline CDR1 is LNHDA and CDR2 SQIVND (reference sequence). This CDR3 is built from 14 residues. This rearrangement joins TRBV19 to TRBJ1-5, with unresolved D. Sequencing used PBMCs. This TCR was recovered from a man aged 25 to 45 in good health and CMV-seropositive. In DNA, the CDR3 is TGTGCCAGTAGAACTACTTATAGCAATCAGCCCCAGCATTTT. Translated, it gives CASRTTYSNQPQHF.